These 16 T cell receptor beta chains were all obtained from the same sample, sequenced in a study of blood T cell repertoires in COVID-19. The table came from immunoSEQ multiplex PCR; TCRdb's copy has only in-frame clones and leaves some out. The table has roughly 250,000 clones, 75% to 90% seen once; the top ten hold approximately 9%. What was sequenced was PBMCs or T cells enriched from blood (not recorded which). These receptors were collected from a man between 35 and 55 years old who had recovered from COVID-19.

This chain uses TRBV18 with TRBJ1-1, with D perhaps matching TRBD1 (6 bases). Germline V lookup: CDR1 KGHSH, CDR2 LQKENI. The CDR3 covers 15 residues. With 3 bases removed from V and 5 bases from J, the gap between germline ends came to 16 bases. The CDR3 bases are TGTGCCAGCTCACCGGGACACCCCGAGGGAACTGAAGCTTTCTTT. It specifies CASSPGHPEGTEAFF.

The rearrangement links TRBV6-5 to TRBJ2-7; 7 nucleotides line up with TRBD2. The CDR3 totals 16 residues. With V trimmed by 4 bases and J by 6 bases, 15 bases remained unmatched. CDR1 MNHEY and CDR2 SVGAGI come from the germline V gene. CDR3 protein: CASSSSGGRAGLEQYF. The CDR3 DNA reads TGTGCCAGCAGTTCCTCCGGAGGGAGGGCCGGGCTCGAGCAGTACTTC.

The chain employs TRBV5-5 and TRBJ2-1; 10 positions agree with TRBD2. The V and J ends lost 0 bases and 5 bases, in that order; junction bases with no gene match: 11. CDR3 length: 18 amino acids. The germline V gene has CDR1 SGHKS and CDR2 YYEKEE (reference sequence). The CDR3 reads CASSLGFSGRTTNNEQFF. In DNA, the CDR3 is TGTGCCAGCAGCTTGGGCTTTAGCGGGAGGACCACGAACAATGAGCAGTTCTTC. Based on the CDR3 plus reference TRBV5-5 and TRBJ2-1, the full variable domain is DAGVTQSPTHLIKTRGQQVTLRCSPISGHKSVSWYQQVLGQGPQFIFQYYEKEERGRGNFPDRFSARQFPNYSSELNVNALLLGDSALYLCASSLGFSGRTTNNEQFFGPGTRLTVL.

The V and J genes are TRBV9 and TRBJ1-1, with D hard to call. Deletions cut 0 bases from V and 0 bases from J, with 9 bases between. This CDR3 contains 15 residues. The germline V gene has CDR1 SGDLS and CDR2 YYNGEE. In DNA, the CDR3 is TGTGCCAGCAGCGTAGAAGCCAGGCTGAACACTGAAGCTTTCTTT. Its protein is CASSVEARLNTEAFF.

This chain connects TRBV19 to TRBJ2-2, with 7 bases matching TRBD2. Unmatched junction bases numbered 6, after V lost 2 bases and J lost 6 bases. There are 15 residues in the CDR3. Per the germline V gene, CDR1 is LNHDA and CDR2 is SQIVND (reference sequence). The CDR3 region has the DNA TGTGCCAGTAGTATATTGGCTAGCGGCCCCGGGGAGCTGTTTTTT. As protein: CASSILASGPGELFF.

The genes are TRBV24-1 and TRBJ2-1; the match to TRBD2 covers 7 bases. CDR1 is KGHDR, CDR2 SFDVKD, per germline. The CDR3 totals 16 residues. J was trimmed by 4 bases and V by 5 bases; bases with no gene match: 10. CDR3 region: CATSALGPSGYNEQFF. CDR3 bases: TGTGCCACCAGTGCCCTAGGGCCTAGCGGATACAATGAGCAGTTCTTC.

The chain employs TRBV7-9 and TRBJ2-1; TRBD2 aligns across 12 bases. From germline, CDR1 is SEHNR and CDR2 FQNEAQ (reference sequence). The CDR3 covers 15 residues. Germline trimming cut 4 bases from V and 2 bases from J; bases unmatched to any gene: 0. The CDR3 nucleotides read TGTGCCAGCAGCTCTAGCGGGGGGGCCTACAATGAGCAGTTCTTC. This gives the protein CASSSSGGAYNEQFF.

The rearrangement links TRBV10-3 to TRBJ1-1; 11 bases fit TRBD1. This CDR3 is 14 amino acids long. J gave up 5 bases and V 6 bases, and 5 bases lay outside the gene matches. Looked up from germline, CDR1 is ENHRY and CDR2 is SYGVKD. The CDR3, as DNA: TGTGCCATCAGAGGGACAGGGGGGGATACTGAAGCTTTCTTT. Encoded protein: CAIRGTGGDTEAFF.

The chain joins TRBV6-2 or TRBV6-3 to TRBJ1-4; D is unresolved. This CDR3 is 14 amino acids long. The V gene's germline CDR1 is MNHEY and CDR2 SVGEGT. Trimming cost V 4 bases and J 13 bases, with 19 bases left between them. Here the CDR3 reads CASSSRDSLRGLFF. As DNA, the CDR3 is TGTGCCAGCAGTTCTCGAGACTCTCTACGGGGACTGTTTTTT.

The CDR3 DNA reads TGTGCCAGCAGTTACTTCTTAGGACTAGCAGGCAATGAGCAGTTCTTC. This gives the protein CASSYFLGLAGNEQFF. The V and J genes are TRBV6-5 and TRBJ2-1, with 8 bases lining up with TRBD2. The CDR3 runs 16 residues. Germline V CDR1 and CDR2: MNHEY, SVGAGI. V was pared by 1 base and J by 6 bases, with 8 bases of the junction left unmatched.

This clone showed up just once. This rearrangement joins TRBV27 to TRBJ1-2; D is uncertain. CDR3 size: 16 residues. CDR1 and CDR2 from the germline V gene are MNHEY and SMNVEV (reference sequence). With 0 bases removed from V and 0 bases from J, the gap between germline ends came to 11 bases. CDR3 DNA sequence: TGTGCCAGCAGTTTATCGGTCGACGGGGCTAACTATGGCTACACCTTC. This codes for CASSLSVDGANYGYTF.

The chain couples TRBV3-1 (or the pseudogene TRBV3-2) to TRBJ1-1; tentatively, D is TRBD1 (5 bases). Germline V gene sequence: CDR1 LGHDT, CDR2 YNNKEL (reference sequence). Trimming left V 2 bases short and J 3 bases short, with 10 bases between. CDR3 length: 14 residues. The CDR3 loop reads CASSQQGRDTEAFF. The CDR3 DNA follows: TGTGCCAGCAGCCAACAGGGTCGGGACACTGAAGCTTTCTTT.

The chain couples TRBV6-5 to TRBJ1-6, with a weak D call TRBD1 (6 bases). This CDR3 has 13 residues. The V gene's germline CDR1 is MNHEY and CDR2 SVGAGI. Deletions cut 7 bases from V and 10 bases from J, with 14 bases between. The CDR3 reads CASNEQQGSPLHF. As DNA, the CDR3 is TGTGCCAGCAACGAACAACAGGGCTCACCCCTCCACTTT.

The V gene is TRBV28, the J gene TRBJ2-2; 8 positions match TRBD2. There are 18 residues in the CDR3. CDR1 and CDR2 from the germline V gene are MDHEN and SYDVKM. The V and J ends lost 5 bases and 6 bases, in that order; junction bases with no gene match: 17. Here the CDR3 reads CASSPSLGAGGTPGELFF. CDR3 nucleotides: TGTGCCAGCAGTCCCTCCCTCGGCGCGGGAGGCACCCCCGGGGAGCTGTTTTTT.

This sequence joins TRBV19 and TRBJ2-3; D possibly corresponds to TRBD1 (6 bases). Germline values: CDR1 LNHDA, CDR2 SQIVND (reference sequence). V was pared by 1 base and J by 3 bases, with 8 bases between. The CDR3 has 14 amino acids. The CDR3 DNA is TGTGCCAGTAGTATAGCAGGGGATACAGATACGCAGTATTTT. Translating it yields CASSIAGDTDTQYF.

The chain employs TRBV19 and TRBJ1-3; D unclear. Per germline, CDR1 LNHDA and CDR2 SQIVND (reference sequence). The CDR3 sequence is 17 residues long. Trimming pared 5 bases from V and 1 base from J, leaving 18 bases between. CDR3 nucleotides: TGTGCCAGTAGTCCAAGACCACGACTCTTTTCTGGAAACACCATATATTTT. It encodes CASSPRPRLFSGNTIYF.